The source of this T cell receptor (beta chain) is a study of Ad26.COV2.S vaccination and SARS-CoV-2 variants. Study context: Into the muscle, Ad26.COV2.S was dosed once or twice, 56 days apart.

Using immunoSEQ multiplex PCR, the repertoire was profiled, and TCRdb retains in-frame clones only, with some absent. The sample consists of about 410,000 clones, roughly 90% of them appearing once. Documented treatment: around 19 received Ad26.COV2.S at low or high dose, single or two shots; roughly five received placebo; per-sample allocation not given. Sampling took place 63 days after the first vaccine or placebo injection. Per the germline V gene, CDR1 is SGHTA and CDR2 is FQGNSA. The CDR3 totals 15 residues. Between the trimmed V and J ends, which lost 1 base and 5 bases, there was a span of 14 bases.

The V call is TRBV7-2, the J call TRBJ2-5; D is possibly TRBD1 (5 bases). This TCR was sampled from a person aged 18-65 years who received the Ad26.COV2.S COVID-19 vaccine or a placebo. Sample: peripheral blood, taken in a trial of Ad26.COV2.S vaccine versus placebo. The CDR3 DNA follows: TGTGCCAGCAGCTTAGGGTCAGGGTTCAGGGAGACCCAGTACTTC. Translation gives CASSLGSGFRETQYF.